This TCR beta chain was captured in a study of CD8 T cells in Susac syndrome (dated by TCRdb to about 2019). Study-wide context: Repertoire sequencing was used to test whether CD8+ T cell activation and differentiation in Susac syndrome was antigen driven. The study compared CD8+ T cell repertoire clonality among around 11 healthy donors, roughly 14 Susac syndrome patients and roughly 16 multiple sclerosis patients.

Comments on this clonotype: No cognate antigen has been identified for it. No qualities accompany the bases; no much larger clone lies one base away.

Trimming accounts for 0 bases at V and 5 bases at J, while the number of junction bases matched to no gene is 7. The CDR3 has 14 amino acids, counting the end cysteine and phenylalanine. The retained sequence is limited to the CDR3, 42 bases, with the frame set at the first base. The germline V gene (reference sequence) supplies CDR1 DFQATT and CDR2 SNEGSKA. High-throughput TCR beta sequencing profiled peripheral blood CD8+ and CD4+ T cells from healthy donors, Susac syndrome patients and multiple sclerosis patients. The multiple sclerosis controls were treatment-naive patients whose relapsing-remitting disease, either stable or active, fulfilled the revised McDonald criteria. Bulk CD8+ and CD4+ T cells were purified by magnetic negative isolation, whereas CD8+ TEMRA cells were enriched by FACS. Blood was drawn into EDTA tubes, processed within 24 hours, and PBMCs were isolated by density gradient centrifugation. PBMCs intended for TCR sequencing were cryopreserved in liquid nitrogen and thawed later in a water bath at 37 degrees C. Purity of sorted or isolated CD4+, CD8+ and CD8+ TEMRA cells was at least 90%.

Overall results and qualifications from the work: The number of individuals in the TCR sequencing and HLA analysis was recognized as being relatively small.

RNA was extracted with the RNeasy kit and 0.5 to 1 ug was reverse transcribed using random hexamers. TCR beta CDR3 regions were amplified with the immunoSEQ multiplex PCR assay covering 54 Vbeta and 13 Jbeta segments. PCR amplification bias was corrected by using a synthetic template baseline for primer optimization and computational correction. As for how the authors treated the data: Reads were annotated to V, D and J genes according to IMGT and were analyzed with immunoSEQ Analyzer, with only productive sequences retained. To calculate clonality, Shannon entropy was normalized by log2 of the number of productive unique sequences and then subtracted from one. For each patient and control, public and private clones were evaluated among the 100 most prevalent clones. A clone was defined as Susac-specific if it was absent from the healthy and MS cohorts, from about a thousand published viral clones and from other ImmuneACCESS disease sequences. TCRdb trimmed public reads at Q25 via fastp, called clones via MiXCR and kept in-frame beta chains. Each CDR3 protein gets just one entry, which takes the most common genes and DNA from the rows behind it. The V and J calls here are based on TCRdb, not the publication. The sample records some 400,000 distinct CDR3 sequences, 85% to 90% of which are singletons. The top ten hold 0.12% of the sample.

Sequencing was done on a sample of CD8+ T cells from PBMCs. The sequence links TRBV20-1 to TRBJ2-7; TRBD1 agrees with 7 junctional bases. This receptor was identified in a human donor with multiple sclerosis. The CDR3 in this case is CSARDTGQTHEQYF. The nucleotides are TGCAGTGCTAGAGACACGGGACAGACCCACGAGCAGTACTTC.